Included here is one T cell receptor beta chain sequence, with context. Its cognate antigen is unknown. V was clipped by 6 bases and J by 4 bases; unmatched bases: 10. The CDR3 has 16 amino acids. These data come from a study of blood T cells in healthy people across ages. Study-wide results and caveats: Unsorted PBMC input precluded a conclusive naive versus antigen-experienced comparison. In long-lived donors, naive CD4+ cell counts and diversity exceeded those of aged donors. In older individuals, TCR beta diversity per million T cells was lower, falling roughly linearly with age. Naive T cell percentage showed a strong correlation with the diversity of TCR beta.

A second PCR of 7 to 11 cycles used a sample-barcoded 5' primer and a J-beta primer mix. TCRdb analysed the 5' RACE reads with MiXCR anew, one entry per CDR3 protein. The sample consists of around 850,000 distinct CDR3 sequences, roughly 34% of them appearing once. The rearrangement uses TRBV12-3 or TRBV12-4 and TRBJ2-1, with TRBD2 matching over 9 bases. The material sequenced was blood. The TCR sequence derives from a man aged 18-30 years in good health. In DNA, the CDR3 is TGTGCCAGCAGAGAGCGCGGGAGGGCCTTGTACAATGAGCAGTTCTTC. Translated, it gives CASRERGRALYNEQFF.